What follows are 26 T cell receptor beta chains derived from one specimen sequenced in a study of cytomegalovirus exposure and HLA in healthy donors. PCR used 60 Vbeta primers and 13 Jbeta primers. The data were produced by immunoSEQ multiplex PCR, yet TCRdb's version contains in-frame clones alone and is incomplete. The table lists some 150,000 clones, around 77% of them singletons. Sequenced: PBMCs. The receptors here all came from a young man in good health and CMV-seropositive.

The genes are TRBV7-2 and TRBJ2-7, with 8 bases matching TRBD1. Trimming removed 5 bases from V and 7 bases from J; junction bases left unmatched: 13. Germline loops: CDR1 SGHTA, CDR2 FQGNSA. The CDR3 runs 15 residues. In DNA, the CDR3 is TGTGCCAGCAGCCAGGGACAGGCCACCCGGGGTGAGCAGTACTTC. Its translation: CASSQGQATRGEQYF.

This rearrangement joins TRBV28 to TRBJ1-2, with 9 bases aligning to TRBD1. The CDR3 runs to 14 residues. V gave up 5 bases and J gave up 7 bases; unmatched junction bases: 8. CDR1 MDHEN and CDR2 SYDVKM come from the germline V gene. The DNA of the CDR3 is TGTGCCAGCAGTACCTTACAGGGGGCGGGTGGCTACACCTTC. Residues: CASSTLQGAGGYTF.

The gene calls are TRBV20-1 and TRBJ1-2, with unresolved D. The V end was cut by 2 bases, the J end by 6 bases, with 7 bases between. Germline lookup yields CDR1 DFQATT and CDR2 SNEGSKA (reference sequence). The CDR3 runs to 11 residues. The CDR3 DNA reads TGCAGTGCTAGACGTCCGGATGGCTACACCTTC. As protein: CSARRPDGYTF.

The rearrangement uses TRBV4-3 and TRBJ2-2; D possibly corresponds to TRBD1 (6 bases). The V and J ends lost 8 bases and 1 base respectively, with 11 bases between them. CDR1 and CDR2 (germline): LGHNA, YSLEER. This CDR3 contains 14 residues. The chain's CDR3 is CASARTVNTGELFF. The DNA of the CDR3 is TGCGCCAGCGCTAGGACAGTGAACACCGGGGAGCTGTTTTTT.

This clone was counted a few times. This chain joins TRBV7-2 and TRBJ1-2; the D gene is possibly TRBD1 (6 bases). Germline values: CDR1 SGHTA, CDR2 FQGNSA. CDR3 length: 14 amino acids. Trimming shortened V by 5 bases and J by 5 bases, and 15 bases separated the two germline ends. The CDR3 protein is CASSRTDTGYGYTF. DNA of the CDR3: TGTGCCAGCAGCCGGACCGACACAGGGTATGGCTACACCTTC.

The sample holds a few counts of this clone. This chain connects TRBV15 to TRBJ2-3; 10 bases are shared with TRBD1. The germline CDR1 and CDR2 sequences are LNHNV and YYDKDF (reference sequence). With V trimmed by 3 bases and J by 3 bases, 3 bases remained unmatched. The CDR3 length is 15 residues. CDR3 nucleotides: TGTGCCACCAGCAGGGACAGGGGGGGGACAGATACGCAGTATTTT. It specifies CATSRDRGGTDTQYF.

This chain connects TRBV7-9 to TRBJ2-2; 7 nucleotides align to TRBD1. The germline gives CDR1 SEHNR, CDR2 FQNEAQ (reference sequence). J was trimmed by 4 bases and V by 4 bases; bases with no gene match: 6. The CDR3 has 15 residues. The CDR3 spells CASSSDRVGTGELFF. CDR3 sequence (DNA): TGTGCCAGCAGCTCCGACAGGGTCGGCACCGGGGAGCTGTTTTTT.

The rearrangement uses TRBV9 and TRBJ2-4; weak D call: TRBD1 (6 bases). Germline lookup yields CDR1 SGDLS and CDR2 YYNGEE. This CDR3 spans 14 amino acids. V was clipped by 1 base and J by 4 bases, with 9 bases between them. The CDR3 coding sequence is TGTGCCAGCAGCGTAATGGACAGTAAAAACATTCAGTACTTC. This translates into CASSVMDSKNIQYF.

This chain connects TRBV25-1 to TRBJ2-5; TRBD2 is a possible D gene (5 bases). The CDR3 consists of 15 residues. V was cut by 2 bases and J by 3 bases, with 13 bases left in between. The germline V gene encodes CDR1 MGHDK and CDR2 SYGVNS. CDR3 in DNA: TGTGCCAGCAGTGAAGCCGAGGGTATAGAAGAGACCCAGTACTTC. Translated: CASSEAEGIEETQYF.

The rearrangement joins TRBV7-9 to TRBJ2-3, with a possible D match to TRBD2 (5 bases). V shed 8 bases and J shed 5 bases, with 26 bases lying between them. The CDR3 covers 17 residues. Germline V gives CDR1 SEHNR, CDR2 FQNEAQ (reference sequence). DNA of the CDR3: TGTGCCAGCGAGAGGGAAGGGCGTTTTTCCTTCCGAGATACGCAGTATTTT. Translation gives CASEREGRFSFRDTQYF.

The chain has TRBV27 and TRBJ2-7, with 7 nucleotides matching TRBD1. Germline assignment: CDR1 MNHEY and CDR2 SMNVEV (reference sequence). CDR3 length: 13 residues. Trimming at V came to 3 bases and at J to 1 base, leaving 0 bases not matched to a gene. This CDR3 is CASSFRGSYEQYF. The CDR3 DNA follows: TGTGCCAGCAGTTTCAGGGGGTCCTACGAGCAGTACTTC.

The chain employs TRBV4-3 and TRBJ2-5, with 8 bases aligning to TRBD1. The trim removed 1 base at V and 5 bases at J, leaving 6 bases unmatched. The germline V gene has CDR1 LGHNA and CDR2 YSLEER. The CDR3 spans 15 residues. CDR3 in amino acids: CASSQGQGAGETQYF. The CDR3 DNA is TGCGCCAGCAGCCAAGGGCAGGGGGCAGGTGAGACCCAGTACTTC.

The chain employs TRBV7-9 and TRBJ2-5; TRBD1 aligns across 8 bases. The J segment lost 5 bases and the V segment lost 3 bases, leaving 5 bases of the junction unmatched. The CDR3 is 14 residues long. CDR1 is SEHNR, CDR2 FQNEAQ, per germline (reference sequence). CDR3: CASSFGRGRETQYF. In DNA, the CDR3 is TGTGCCAGCAGCTTCGGCAGGGGGCGGGAGACCCAGTACTTC.

The chain joins TRBV10-2 to TRBJ2-1; TRBD2 matches at 10 bases. Germline CDR1 and CDR2: WSHSY and SAAADI. Trimming removed 2 bases from V and 4 bases from J; junction bases left unmatched: 5. The CDR3 sequence is 16 residues long. The DNA of the CDR3 is TGCGCCAGCAGTGAGCCGGGACTAGCGAAATACAATGAGCAGTTCTTC. Translated: CASSEPGLAKYNEQFF.

The CDR3 DNA sequence: TGTGCCAGCAGTTACGGGCGTGTTAGCACAGATACGCAGTATTTT. This codes for CASSYGRVSTDTQYF. The rearrangement uses TRBV6-6 and TRBJ2-3, with D unresolved. The V gene lost 2 bases and the J gene lost 0 bases, with 9 bases spanning the gap. Per the germline V gene, CDR1 is MNHNY and CDR2 is SVGAGI (reference sequence). The CDR3 has 15 amino acids.

This sequence joins TRBV29-1 and TRBJ2-3; possibly TRBD2 for D (6 bases). The CDR3 runs 12 residues. Germline V gene sequence: CDR1 SQVTM, CDR2 ANQGSEA. V was clipped by 3 bases and J by 6 bases, with 10 bases between them. The DNA for the CDR3 is TGCAGCGTTGATTTAGGGAGGGATACGCAGTATTTT. As protein: CSVDLGRDTQYF.

The CDR3 sequence: CASSAQGSAYEQYF. The CDR3 nucleotides are TGTGCCAGCAGCGCACAGGGAAGCGCCTACGAGCAGTACTTC. This chain joins TRBV7-6 and TRBJ2-7, with a weak D call TRBD1 (6 bases). The CDR3 spans 14 residues. V gave up 5 bases and J gave up 2 bases, with 13 bases separating them. The germline V gene encodes CDR1 SGHVS and CDR2 FNYEAQ.

The J gene is TRBJ2-7, the V gene TRBV5-1; maybe TRBD2 (5 bases). Trimming left V 3 bases short and J 2 bases short, with 6 bases between. The CDR3 runs 12 residues. The germline CDR1 and CDR2 sequences are SGHRS and YFSETQ. CDR3 DNA: TGCGCCAGCAGCTCCGGGACCTACGAGCAGTACTTC. Its protein product is CASSSGTYEQYF. The full variable domain, completed using reference TRBV5-1 and TRBJ2-7, is KAGVTQTPRYLIKTRGQQVTLSCSPISGHRSVSWYQQTPGQGLQFLFEYFSETQRNKGNFPGRFSGRQFSNSRSEMNVSTLELGDSALYLCASSSGTYEQYFGPGTRLTVT.

The chain uses TRBV4-2 and TRBJ1-4; 10 bases map to TRBD1. V trimming: 0 bases; J trimming: 7 bases; junction bases outside the gene matches: 5. Germline CDR1 and CDR2: LGHNA and YNFKEQ. The CDR3 contains 16 residues. In nucleotides, the CDR3 is TGTGCCAGCAGCCAAGAATCCGGGACAGGGGTTGAAAAACTGTTTTTT. Translating gives CASSQESGTGVEKLFF.

This clone was picked up a small number of times. The chain links TRBV6-1 to TRBJ1-5; D not resolved. The CDR3 is 15 amino acids. The germline CDR1 and CDR2 sequences are MNHNS and SASEGT. With 3 bases removed from V and 0 bases from J, the gap between germline ends came to 9 bases. The CDR3 DNA is TGTGCCAGCAGTGATTTAGGCGGTAGCAATCAGCCCCAGCATTTT. Protein: CASSDLGGSNQPQHF.

In the case of this clone: Distinct nucleotide sequences in the sample also encode this CDR3. The chain joins TRBV9 to TRBJ2-5; TRBD2 matches at 8 bases. The trim removed 4 bases at V and 4 bases at J, leaving 0 bases unmatched. CDR1 is SGDLS, CDR2 YYNGEE, per germline. The CDR3 has 12 amino acids. Here the CDR3 DNA reads TGTGCCAGCAGCCGGGGGGGAGAGACCCAGTACTTC. Encoded protein: CASSRGGETQYF.

V and J are TRBV7-9 and TRBJ2-3; no clear D gene. Trimming removed 7 bases at V and 2 bases at J, with 10 bases between. Per germline, CDR1 SEHNR and CDR2 FQNEAQ (reference sequence). The CDR3 contains 13 residues. The CDR3 sequence is CASTMASTDTQYF. CDR3 coding DNA: TGTGCCAGCACCATGGCCTCCACAGATACGCAGTATTTT.

J is TRBJ2-7 and V is TRBV2, with TRBD1 matching over 10 bases. CDR1 is SNHLY, CDR2 FYNNEI, per germline. V lost 6 bases, J lost 5 bases, and 4 bases stayed unmatched. The CDR3 runs 13 residues. CDR3 amino acids: CASSSGTGDEQYF. In DNA form, the CDR3 reads TGTGCCAGCAGCTCGGGGACAGGGGACGAGCAGTACTTC. The full variable domain, completed using reference TRBV2 and TRBJ2-7, is EPEVTQTPSHQVTQMGQEVILRCVPISNHLYFYWYRQILGQKVEFLVSFYNNEISEKSEIFDDQFSVERPDGSNFTLKIRSTKLEDSAMYFCASSSGTGDEQYFGPGTRLTVT.

This clone showed up just a few times. The chain's CDR3 is CAWSLSLYTEAFF. CDR3 bases: TGTGCCTGGAGTTTAAGCTTGTACACTGAAGCTTTCTTT. This chain joins TRBV30 and TRBJ1-1; D not certain. Trimming left V 2 bases short and J 3 bases short, with 10 bases between. The CDR3 is 13 amino acids. Per the germline V gene, CDR1 is GTSNPN and CDR2 is SVGIG (reference sequence).

This clone has a handful of counts. CDR3 loop: CASTQDSYNSPLHF. Here the CDR3 DNA reads TGTGCCAGCACCCAGGACAGTTATAATTCACCCCTCCACTTT. The chain has TRBV6-5 and TRBJ1-6; a possible D gene is TRBD1 (6 bases). The CDR3 runs to 14 residues. V was cut by 7 bases and J by 4 bases, with 11 bases left in between. From germline, CDR1 is MNHEY and CDR2 SVGAGI.

This chain links TRBV19 with TRBJ1-2; 8 nucleotides agree with TRBD1. This CDR3 comprises 13 residues. In germline, CDR1 is LNHDA, CDR2 SQIVND (reference sequence). With V trimmed by 5 bases and J by 4 bases, 3 bases remained unmatched. The CDR3 spells CASSVTGAYGYTF. In DNA, the CDR3 is TGTGCCAGTAGTGTGACAGGGGCCTATGGCTACACCTTC.